This record concerns one T cell receptor (beta chain) sequence. The specificity of this receptor is unknown. No base qualities exist here, and no much larger clone lies one base off it. Genomic DNA was extracted from sorted cells for sequencing of the TCRbeta CDR3 region. TCRbeta CDR3 regions were sequenced using the immunoSEQ Assay. What TCRdb holds here is the immuneACCESS table cut down to in-frame rearrangements. Part of the clones is not present; checked against another copy, under half of the missing clones reflect an unresolved V gene, and the others are unexplained. This sample comprises tens of thousands of clones, approximately 83% of them detected only once. Under 25% of the sample is in the top ten clones. The trial excluded patients who had a history of autoimmune disease or who were on systemic immunosuppression. In every dose cohort, peripheral blood was drawn for TCR sequencing at baseline, cycle 4 day 1, and cycle 7 day 1. The samples were drawn from a first-in-human, open-label, multicenter phase I dose-escalation trial of ivuxolimab. The trial enrolled adults with locally advanced or metastatic head and neck squamous cell, hepatocellular, melanoma or renal cell carcinoma. CD4+ and CD8+ T cells were sorted separately from peripheral blood before TCR sequencing.

This record belongs to a study of OX40 agonist ivuxolimab in advanced cancers. Background for the entire study: Ivuxolimab, which targeted the costimulatory receptor OX40 (CD134), was an agonistic, fully human IgG2 monoclonal antibody. Of the roughly 52 dose-escalation patients, hepatocellular carcinoma was present in around 20, melanoma in roughly 15, renal cell carcinoma in 9 and head and neck cancer in 9. Intravenous ivuxolimab was administered to patients every 2 weeks at six dose levels: 0.01, 0.1, 0.3, 1.5, 3 and 10 mg/kg. The paper describes the monotherapy dose-escalation part (N of about 47 patients) of the phase I trial of ivuxolimab. Prior anti-PD-1, anti-PD-L1 or anti-CTLA-4 therapy was permitted, and about 40% of dose-escalation patients had received checkpoint inhibitors. In the dose-escalation cohort, approximately 80% of patients were male, and the mean age was 60 years with a range of roughly 23 to 79. Three dose-escalation patients achieved partial responses, one with hepatocellular carcinoma and two with cutaneous melanoma. Peripheral TCRbeta sequencing aimed to test whether ivuxolimab altered TCR sequence diversity and caused clonal T-cell expansion. The study at large found these results: Low levels of normalized T-cell clonal expansion were also seen in some patients who did not respond. In the 0.1-3.0 mg/kg groups, partial responders had among the lowest normalized peripheral clonal expansion, particularly in CD8+ T cells. After ivuxolimab, expanded clones were on average more numerous among CD8+ T cells than among CD4+ T cells. At doses of 0.1 to 3.0 mg/kg, clonal expansion of both CD4+ and CD8+ T cells in blood was seen between baseline and week 6. The antigen specificity of the clonally expanded peripheral T cells was not determined.

Including the terminal cysteine and phenylalanine, the CDR3 comprises 15 residues. Of the read, only the CDR3 DNA is kept; its 45 bases are in frame from base 1. A distance of 6 bases separates the germline ends of V and J, which lose 1 base and 0 bases respectively. The germline V gene sets CDR1 to LGHNA and CDR2 to YSLEER. This material consisted of CD4+ or CD8+ T cells sorted from blood, taken in a trial of the OX40 agonist ivuxolimab. The clonotype comes from an adult with an advanced solid tumor such as melanoma, head and neck, liver or kidney cancer. The receptor chain draws on TRBV4-3 and TRBJ2-2, with the D gene call left open. The DNA reads TGCGCCAGCAGCCAAGGAGATACGAACACCGGGGAGCTGTTTTTT. This translates into CASSQGDTNTGELFF.